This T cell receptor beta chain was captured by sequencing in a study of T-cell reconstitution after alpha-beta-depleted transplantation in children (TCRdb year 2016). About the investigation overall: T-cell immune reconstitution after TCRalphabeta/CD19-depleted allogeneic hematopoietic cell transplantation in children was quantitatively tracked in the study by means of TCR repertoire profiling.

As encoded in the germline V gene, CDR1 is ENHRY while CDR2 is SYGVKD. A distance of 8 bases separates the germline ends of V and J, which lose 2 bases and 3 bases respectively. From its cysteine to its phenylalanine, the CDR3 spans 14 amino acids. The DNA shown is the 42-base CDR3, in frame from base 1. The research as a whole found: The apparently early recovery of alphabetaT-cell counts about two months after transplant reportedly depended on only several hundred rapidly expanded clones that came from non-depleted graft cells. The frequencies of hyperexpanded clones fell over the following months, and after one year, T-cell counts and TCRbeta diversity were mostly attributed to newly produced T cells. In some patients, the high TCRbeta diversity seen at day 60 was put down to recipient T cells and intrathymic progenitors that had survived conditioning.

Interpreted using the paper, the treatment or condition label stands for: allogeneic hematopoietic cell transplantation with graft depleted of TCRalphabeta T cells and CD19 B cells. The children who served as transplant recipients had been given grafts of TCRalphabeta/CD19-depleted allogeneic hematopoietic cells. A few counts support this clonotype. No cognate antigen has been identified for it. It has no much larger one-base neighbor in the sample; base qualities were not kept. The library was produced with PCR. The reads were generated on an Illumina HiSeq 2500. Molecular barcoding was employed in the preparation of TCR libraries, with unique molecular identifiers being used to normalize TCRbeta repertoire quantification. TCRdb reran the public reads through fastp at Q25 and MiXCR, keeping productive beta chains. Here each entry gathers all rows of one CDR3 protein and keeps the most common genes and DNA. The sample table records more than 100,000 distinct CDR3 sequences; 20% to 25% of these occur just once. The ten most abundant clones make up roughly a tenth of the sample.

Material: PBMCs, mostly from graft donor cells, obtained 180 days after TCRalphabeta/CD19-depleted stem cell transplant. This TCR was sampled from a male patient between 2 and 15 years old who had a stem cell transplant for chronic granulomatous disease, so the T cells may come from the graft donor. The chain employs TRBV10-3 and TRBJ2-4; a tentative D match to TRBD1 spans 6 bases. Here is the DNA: TGTGCCATCAGTGAGGAAGGGGGCAAAAACATTCAGTACTTC. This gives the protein CAISEEGGKNIQYF.